This T cell receptor (beta chain) is from a study of blood T cell repertoires in COVID-19. Profiled with immunoSEQ multiplex PCR; TCRdb holds only in-frame clones, not every one. The sample records 59,000 or so clones, 82% being singletons. This CDR3 has 16 residues. The ends were cut back, 7 bases at V and 5 bases at J, with 21 bases in the middle. CDR1 is LNHDA, CDR2 SQIVND, per germline (reference sequence). The source material was peripheral blood. The clonotype originates from a human donor in a cohort sampled during active COVID-19. This chain connects TRBV19 to TRBJ1-5; a possible D gene is TRBD1 (5 bases). CDR3 in DNA: TGTGCCAGTAAAGCCTGGACACAAGGAAACGATCAGCCCCAGCATTTT. Protein: CASKAWTQGNDQPQHF.